These T cell receptor beta chains were read from a single sample in a study of cytomegalovirus exposure and HLA in healthy donors. Some clones are missing from TCRdb's copy, which holds only in-frame ones; the method was immunoSEQ multiplex PCR. The record lists 35,000 to 45,000 clones, of which the ten most abundant hold more than 3%. The sequenced sample was PBMCs. These TCRs come from a woman between 25 and 40 years old in good health and CMV-seropositive. Each CDR3 is given without its conserved first and last residue.

v_gene	CDR3aa
TRBV2	ASTIPGQGSYEQY
TRBV28	ASRGTGGTDTQY
TRBV5-4	ASSLGGLYNEQF
TRBV4-1	ASSQDSFRGANEQF
TRBV5-6	ASSFFPRSLAGPQETQY
TRBV19	ASTPGGPNTEAF
TRBV5-1	ASSLEGASGSPLH
TRBV19	ASSISTGELF
TRBV6-6	ASSYHQGASYEQY
TRBV10-3	AIRQGTYEQY
TRBV28	ASSSPGRGYT
TRBV5-1	ASSLTQGTHTEAF
TRBV13	ASSRTGEYMGYT
TRBV5-4	ASSYSGTGEGEQY
TRBV11-3	ASSLGWGGRGPYEQY
TRBV7-9	ASSTISTGAKHEQY
TRBV29-1	SVEAGRSTGELF
TRBV19	ASSQGGGTEAF
TRBV5-1	ASSQEVMNTEAF